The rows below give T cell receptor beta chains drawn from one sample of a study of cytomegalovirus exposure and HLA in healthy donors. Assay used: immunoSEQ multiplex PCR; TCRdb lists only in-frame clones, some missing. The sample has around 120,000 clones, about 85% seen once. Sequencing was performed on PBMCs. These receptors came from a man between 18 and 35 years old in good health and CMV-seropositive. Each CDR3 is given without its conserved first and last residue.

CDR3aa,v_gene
ASSLGRGRNSPLH,TRBV7-2
ATSSQITETEAF,TRBV15
ASSEAGQFGSYEQY,TRBV6-1
ASSQVREVHEQF,TRBV14
ASSQDRSANQPQH,TRBV4-1
ASTPRGLAGTQETQY,TRBV5-1
ASSLSPGGGEKLF,TRBV19
ASSSETVLRETQY,TRBV5-1
ASSFTGQGMGNSPLH,TRBV19
SVLGGDRGYEQY,TRBV29-1